This passage covers 32 T cell receptor beta chains from one sample sequenced in a study of blood T cell repertoires in COVID-19. Clones were read by immunoSEQ multiplex PCR, and TCRdb kept only the in-frame ones, dropping some. Among more than 300,000 clones listed, 85% to 90% were seen once. Sequencing used peripheral blood. The receptors were sampled from a woman aged 50 to 60 with COVID-19, enrolled during active disease.

The V call is TRBV5-1, the J call TRBJ2-5; D is perhaps TRBD1 (5 bases). The germline gives CDR1 SGHRS, CDR2 YFSETQ. The CDR3 is made up of 12 amino acids. Trimming stripped 5 bases from V and 4 bases from J, with 9 bases between. The CDR3: CASSHTGETQYF. The CDR3 DNA reads TGCGCCAGCAGTCATACAGGAGAGACCCAGTACTTC.

This clone was observed a single time. V gene TRBV28 combines with J gene TRBJ2-1; a possible D gene is TRBD1 (8 bases). The V gene lost 5 bases and the J gene lost 7 bases, with 15 bases spanning the gap. The CDR3 loop spans 14 amino acids. The germline CDR1 and CDR2 sequences are MDHEN and SYDVKM. The CDR3 DNA is TGTGCCAGCAGTGGACAGGGAGGGTTGAATGAGCAGTTCTTC. This gives the protein CASSGQGGLNEQFF.

This sequence joins TRBV10-3 and TRBJ2-6; TRBD1 might be the D (6 bases). This CDR3 has 17 amino acids. Between the trimmed V and J ends, which lost 6 bases and 0 bases, there was a span of 15 bases. Germline V gene sequence: CDR1 ENHRY, CDR2 SYGVKD. For the CDR3, the DNA is TGTGCCATCAGCGGGCCACAGGGATTCTCTGGGGCCAACGTCCTGACTTTC. Amino acids: CAISGPQGFSGANVLTF.

The rearrangement links TRBV5-1 to TRBJ2-3, with a weak D call TRBD2 (6 bases). The V gene's germline CDR1 is SGHRS and CDR2 YFSETQ. The CDR3 covers 14 residues. The V and J ends lost 6 bases and 3 bases respectively, with 14 bases between them. CDR3 in DNA: TGCGCCAGCACCCCTGTGGGGACTACAGATACGCAGTATTTT. It encodes CASTPVGTTDTQYF.

This chain uses TRBV4-2 with TRBJ1-3, with a possible D match to TRBD1 (5 bases). The CDR3 is 16 amino acids. The germline V gene encodes CDR1 LGHNA and CDR2 YNFKEQ. The ends were cut back, 2 bases at V and 4 bases at J, with 15 bases in the middle. The CDR3, as DNA: TGTGCCAGCAGCCAATCGACAGACGTGGAAGGAAACACCATATATTTT. Its translation: CASSQSTDVEGNTIYF.

The chain recombines TRBV6-6 with TRBJ2-3; D is uncertain. Between the trimmed V and J ends, which lost 5 bases and 3 bases, there was a span of 15 bases. CDR1 is MNHNY, CDR2 SVGAGI, per germline (reference sequence). This CDR3 is 15 amino acids long. CDR3 sequence (DNA): TGTGCCAGCAGTGCAACTGGGCGTTCGACAGATACGCAGTATTTT. Amino acids: CASSATGRSTDTQYF.

The chain has TRBV19 and TRBJ2-7; 8 nucleotides line up with TRBD2. The CDR3 has 15 residues. Per the germline V gene, CDR1 is LNHDA and CDR2 is SQIVND (reference sequence). Trimming at V came to 7 bases and at J to 1 base, leaving 9 bases not matched to a gene. Written as DNA, the CDR3 is TGTGCCAGTACCCCTAGCGGCGGGAGGTCCTACGAGCAGTACTTC. Translation: CASTPSGGRSYEQYF.

The CDR3 bases are TGTGCCAGCAAAAACAGGGGGGCTGGCACAGATACGCAGTATTTT. Encoded protein: CASKNRGAGTDTQYF. The V call is TRBV18, the J call TRBJ2-3, with 8 bases identical to TRBD1. V trimming: 8 bases; J trimming: 1 base; junction bases outside the gene matches: 8. The germline V gene has CDR1 KGHSH and CDR2 LQKENI. The CDR3 loop spans 15 amino acids.

The chain has TRBV6-2 or TRBV6-3 and TRBJ2-7; unclear D gene. Trimming stripped 6 bases from V and 0 bases from J, with 6 bases between. Germline V gene data show CDR1 as MNHEY and CDR2 as SVGEGT. The CDR3 extends over 12 amino acids. This CDR3 reads CASSPSSYEQYF. CDR3 nucleotide sequence: TGTGCCAGCAGCCCCAGCTCCTACGAGCAGTACTTC.

This clone was observed a single time. The V call is TRBV5-8, the J call TRBJ2-1; TRBD2 aligns across 8 bases. CDR1 SGHTS and CDR2 YDEGEE come from the germline V gene. Losses at the gene ends were 0 bases for V and 10 bases for J; bases not matched to a gene: 9. The CDR3 has 15 residues. This chain's CDR3 is CASSLGGRKGEEQFF. CDR3 DNA sequence: TGTGCCAGCAGCTTGGGCGGGAGGAAGGGAGAAGAGCAGTTCTTC.

The rearrangement links TRBV11-3 to TRBJ2-2, with TRBD2 matching 7 bases. CDR3 length: 17 residues. The germline gives CDR1 SGHNT, CDR2 YENEEA. J lost 0 bases, V lost 5 bases, and 9 bases had no gene match. CDR3 in DNA: TGTGCCAGCAGCCCAACTGGGGGGGACGCGAACACCGGGGAGCTGTTTTTT. Translated: CASSPTGGDANTGELFF.

This chain joins TRBV27 and TRBJ2-6; TRBD2 matches 8 bases. Trimming cost V 7 bases and J 2 bases; bases outside gene matches: 10. The CDR3 is 17 residues long. CDR1 is MNHEY, CDR2 SMNVEV, per germline (reference sequence). CDR3 coding DNA: TGTGCCAGCACTTCTCGGGGGGGTTGGGCTGGGGCCAACGTCCTGACTTTC. Its protein product is CASTSRGGWAGANVLTF.

This chain uses TRBV7-2 with TRBJ2-1; no firm D call. This CDR3 is built from 13 residues. Germline CDR1 is SGHTA and CDR2 is FQGNSA. V was cut by 3 bases and J by 9 bases, with 12 bases left in between. CDR3 DNA sequence: TGTGCCAGCAGCTTGGATTATTCGGGTGAGCAGTTCTTC. Its translation: CASSLDYSGEQFF.

The V call is TRBV7-9, the J call TRBJ2-7, with TRBD1 matching 8 bases. The J segment lost 1 base and the V segment lost 5 bases, leaving 4 bases of the junction unmatched. CDR3 size: 14 residues. Germline values: CDR1 SEHNR, CDR2 FQNEAQ (reference sequence). The CDR3 nucleotides are TGTGCCAGCAGCCTACGGACAGGGTCCTACGAGCAGTACTTC. Its protein product is CASSLRTGSYEQYF.

This clone was recorded once. The chain links TRBV30 to TRBJ2-5, with D tentatively TRBD2 (6 bases). The CDR3 length is 13 residues. Germline values: CDR1 GTSNPN, CDR2 SVGIG (reference sequence). Trimming removed 7 bases from V and 5 bases from J, with 17 bases in between. The CDR3 protein is CASGSVRGETQYF. Here the CDR3 DNA reads TGTGCCTCTGGATCTGTCCGGGGGGAGACCCAGTACTTC.

The chain joins TRBV19 to TRBJ1-2; possibly TRBD1 for D (6 bases). The CDR3 runs 18 residues. Trimming pared 4 bases from V and 3 bases from J, leaving 24 bases between. From germline, CDR1 is LNHDA and CDR2 SQIVND (reference sequence). The CDR3, as DNA: TGTGCCAGTAGTAGAGAGCTGGACAGACGACCGATATACTATGGCTACACCTTC. The encoded protein is CASSRELDRRPIYYGYTF.

The chain employs TRBV15 and TRBJ2-3; tentative D call: TRBD2 (5 bases). The CDR3 runs 16 residues. Germline assignment: CDR1 LNHNV and CDR2 YYDKDF (reference sequence). V shed 1 base and J shed 0 bases, with 11 bases lying between them. Here the CDR3 DNA reads TGTGCCACCAGCAGAGGGGTGGACTTGAGCACAGATACGCAGTATTTT. As protein: CATSRGVDLSTDTQYF. Supplemented by reference TRBV15 and TRBJ2-3, the full variable domain reads DAMVIQNPRYQVTQFGKPVTLSCSQTLNHNVMYWYQQKSSQAPKLLFHYYDKDFNNEADTPDNFQSRRPNTSFCFLDIRSPGLGDTAMYLCATSRGVDLSTDTQYFGPGTRLTVL.

The J gene is TRBJ1-1, the V gene TRBV6-5; D uncertain. The V gene lost 0 bases and the J gene lost 0 bases, with 11 bases spanning the gap. CDR1 MNHEY and CDR2 SVGAGI come from the germline V gene. This CDR3 comprises 16 residues. The CDR3 coding sequence is TGTGCCAGCAGTTACTCGGAGACCGGGGTGAACACTGAAGCTTTCTTT. Its translation is CASSYSETGVNTEAFF.

The rearrangement uses TRBV6-2 or TRBV6-3 and TRBJ2-7; 7 bases are a match to TRBD2. This CDR3 has 18 residues. Trimming at V came to 5 bases and at J to 2 bases, leaving 18 bases not matched to a gene. The germline CDR1 and CDR2 sequences are MNHEY and SVGEGT. CDR3 in DNA: TGTGCCAGCAGTCATCAGGGAGGACTAGGTTCTCTTACCTACGAGCAGTACTTC. This translates into CASSHQGGLGSLTYEQYF.

V usage is TRBV14 and J usage is TRBJ2-1, with unresolved D. Trimming pared 0 bases from V and 7 bases from J, leaving 7 bases between. Germline loops: CDR1 SGHDN, CDR2 FVKESK. The CDR3 has 13 residues. Here the CDR3 reads CASSQDIRNEQFF. The CDR3 DNA is TGTGCCAGCAGCCAAGATATTCGGAATGAGCAGTTCTTC. Using reference TRBV14 and TRBJ2-1 for the parts outside the CDR3, the full variable domain is EAGVTQFPSHSVIEKGQTVTLRCDPISGHDNLYWYRRVMGKEIKFLLHFVKESKQDESGMPNNRFLAERTGGTYSTLKVQPAELEDSGVYFCASSQDIRNEQFFGPGTRLTVL.

The chain joins TRBV7-8 to TRBJ2-4, with D perhaps matching TRBD2 (6 bases). This CDR3 is built from 13 residues. Germline CDR1 reads SGHVS; CDR2 reads FQNEAQ. Trimming took 10 bases from V and 2 from J, leaving 12 bases between them. CDR3 sequence (DNA): TGTGCCACTGGGGGGATATCCAAAAACATTCAGTACTTC. It yields the protein CATGGISKNIQYF.

A remark on this clone: Other DNA sequences in this sample translate to the same CDR3. V and J are TRBV7-2 and TRBJ2-2; D is uncertain. The CDR3 sequence is 14 residues long. Germline V gives CDR1 SGHTA, CDR2 FQGNSA. The germline V and J ends were trimmed by 0 bases and 4 bases, with 6 bases remaining between them. The CDR3 DNA follows: TGTGCCAGCAGCTTAGCCCGCAGCACCGGGGAGCTGTTTTTT. Translating gives CASSLARSTGELFF.

The rearrangement links TRBV7-9 to TRBJ2-3; 9 bases agree with TRBD2. The V segment lost 3 bases and the J segment 2 bases; nucleotides outside the gene matches: 3. The germline gives CDR1 SEHNR, CDR2 FQNEAQ (reference sequence). The CDR3 sequence is 15 residues long. The CDR3 loop is CASSFLAGVTDTQYF. For the CDR3, the DNA is TGTGCCAGCAGCTTCTTAGCGGGAGTCACAGATACGCAGTATTTT. Full variable domain (rest looked up from reference TRBV7-9 and TRBJ2-3): DTGVSQNPRHKITKRGQNVTFRCDPISEHNRLYWYRQTLGQGPEFLTYFQNEAQLEKSRLLSDRFSAERPKGSFSTLEIQRTEQGDSAMYLCASSFLAGVTDTQYFGPGTRLTVL.

This sequence joins TRBV6-2 or TRBV6-3 and TRBJ2-2; 12 bases are shared with TRBD2. This CDR3 has 18 amino acids. Germline-derived CDR1 and CDR2 are MNHEY and SVGEGT. The ends lost 6 bases at V and 8 bases at J; junction bases unmatched: 16. CDR3: CASSRPPMTSGRSGELFF. For the CDR3, the DNA is TGTGCCAGCAGCCGACCCCCCATGACTAGCGGGAGATCTGGGGAGCTGTTTTTT.

This clone was seen a single time. The rearrangement links TRBV6-5 to TRBJ2-3, with 11 positions matching TRBD2. The germline gives CDR1 MNHEY, CDR2 SVGAGI. The CDR3 contains 16 residues. The V gene end was trimmed by 4 bases and the J gene end by 1 base; junction bases not matched to a gene: 4. CDR3 coding DNA: TGTGCCAGCAGTTCGGGACTAGCGGTTCGCACAGATACGCAGTATTTT. This translates into CASSSGLAVRTDTQYF.

The chain combines TRBV7-7 with TRBJ2-6; maybe TRBD2 (7 bases). Trimming left V 5 bases short and J 0 bases short, with 17 bases between. CDR1 and CDR2 from the germline V gene are SSHAT and FNYEAQ (reference sequence). This CDR3 is built from 18 residues. CDR3 nucleotide sequence: TGTGCCAGCAGCCCCTTAGGGGGAGGGAGCTCTGGGGCCAACGTCCTGACTTTC. It is translated as CASSPLGGGSSGANVLTF.

The chain recombines TRBV3-1 (or the pseudogene TRBV3-2) with TRBJ2-1; 7 bases match TRBD1. The CDR3 extends over 14 amino acids. Trimming cost V 1 base and J 5 bases; bases outside gene matches: 2. CDR1 and CDR2 (germline): LGHDT, YNNKEL (reference sequence). The CDR3 loop reads CASSQAGTDNEQFF. In DNA, the CDR3 is TGTGCCAGCAGCCAAGCAGGGACAGACAATGAGCAGTTCTTC.

V and J are TRBV6-6 and TRBJ1-1; 8 bases are shared with TRBD1. Germline trimming cut 9 bases from V and 3 bases from J; bases unmatched to any gene: 6. The length of the CDR3 is 13 residues. Germline CDR1 MNHNY, CDR2 SVGAGI (reference sequence). CDR3 bases: TGTGCCAGTTGGGACAGGAGGGACACTGAAGCTTTCTTT. Protein product: CASWDRRDTEAFF.

The chain recombines TRBV21-1 with TRBJ1-5; no check of the table's D call, TRBD1, against the DNA was made. TRBV21-1 is a pseudogene. The CDR3 contains 13 residues. CDR3 coding DNA: TGTGCCAGCAGCGGACGACAGGGACAGCCCCAGCATTTT. Amino acid sequence: CASSGRQGQPQHF.

The genes are TRBV7-2 and TRBJ2-3, with D possibly matching TRBD1 (5 bases). This CDR3 is built from 16 residues. Germline CDR1 and CDR2: SGHTA and FQGNSA. With 1 base removed from V and 4 bases from J, the gap between germline ends came to 15 bases. CDR3 in amino acids: CASSLGTSISADTQYF. The CDR3 coding sequence is TGTGCCAGCAGCTTAGGGACATCCATTTCCGCAGATACGCAGTATTTT.

This clone was observed once. The J gene is TRBJ1-2, the V gene TRBV3-1 (or the pseudogene TRBV3-2); 10 bases are a match to TRBD1. This CDR3 region has 18 residues. Germline V gene data show CDR1 as LGHDT and CDR2 as YNNKEL (reference sequence). J gave up 2 bases and V 1 base, and 10 bases lay outside the gene matches. This CDR3 reads CASSQVPGQGLGNYGYTF. CDR3 sequence (DNA): TGTGCCAGCAGCCAAGTTCCGGGACAGGGGCTCGGCAACTATGGCTACACCTTC.

The V gene is TRBV19, the J gene TRBJ2-1, with 12 nucleotides matching TRBD2. There are 16 residues in the CDR3. Germline CDR1 LNHDA, CDR2 SQIVND (reference sequence). The ends lost 5 bases at V and 6 bases at J; junction bases unmatched: 8. The CDR3 sequence: CASSPAGTSGLNEQFF. CDR3 nucleotide sequence: TGTGCCAGTAGTCCCGCCGGGACTAGCGGGCTCAATGAGCAGTTCTTC.